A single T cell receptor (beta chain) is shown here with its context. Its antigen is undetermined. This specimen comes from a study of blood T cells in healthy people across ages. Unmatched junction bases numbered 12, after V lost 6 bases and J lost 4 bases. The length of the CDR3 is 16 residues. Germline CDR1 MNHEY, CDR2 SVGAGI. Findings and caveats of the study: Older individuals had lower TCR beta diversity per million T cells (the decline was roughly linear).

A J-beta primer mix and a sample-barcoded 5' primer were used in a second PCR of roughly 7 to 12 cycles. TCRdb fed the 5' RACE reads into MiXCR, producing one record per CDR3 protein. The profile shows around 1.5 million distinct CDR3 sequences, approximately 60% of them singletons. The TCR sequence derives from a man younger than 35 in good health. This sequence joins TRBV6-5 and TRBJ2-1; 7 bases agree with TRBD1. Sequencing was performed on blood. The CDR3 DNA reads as TGTGCCAGCAGGCCCGCAAACAGGGGCCCATACAATGAGCAGTTCTTC. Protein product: CASRPANRGPYNEQFF.